This TCR beta chain originates from a study of a mutant IDH1 vaccine in newly diagnosed glioma. About this clone itself: Its antigen is as yet unknown.

Time point specified: week 5, during vaccination. The investigators gave 300 ug of mutant IDH1 20-mer peptide in each vaccine dose, together with topical imiquimod. Donors' newly diagnosed IDH1-mutant WHO grade 3 or 4 astrocytomas lacked nuclear ATRX. The method was immunoSEQ multiplex PCR; TCRdb's version includes in-frame clones alone and lacks a portion of them. The repertoire has 49,000 or so clones, roughly 73% of them found once; the top ten carry approximately 1.8%. The trim removed 0 bases at V and 5 bases at J, leaving 9 bases unmatched. The CDR3 extends over 16 amino acids. CDR1 and CDR2 (germline): SGHDT, YYEEEE.

V usage is TRBV5-6 and J usage is TRBJ2-3, with TRBD2 identical over 7 bases. Source: PBMCs, taken from a glioma patient whose treatment included an IDH1 peptide vaccine. The TCR sequence derives from a woman aged 40 to 50 with glioma. This CDR3 reads CASSLAGRTGGDTQYF. The CDR3 nucleotides are TGTGCCAGCAGCTTGGCCGGTAGGACGGGGGGAGATACGCAGTATTTT.